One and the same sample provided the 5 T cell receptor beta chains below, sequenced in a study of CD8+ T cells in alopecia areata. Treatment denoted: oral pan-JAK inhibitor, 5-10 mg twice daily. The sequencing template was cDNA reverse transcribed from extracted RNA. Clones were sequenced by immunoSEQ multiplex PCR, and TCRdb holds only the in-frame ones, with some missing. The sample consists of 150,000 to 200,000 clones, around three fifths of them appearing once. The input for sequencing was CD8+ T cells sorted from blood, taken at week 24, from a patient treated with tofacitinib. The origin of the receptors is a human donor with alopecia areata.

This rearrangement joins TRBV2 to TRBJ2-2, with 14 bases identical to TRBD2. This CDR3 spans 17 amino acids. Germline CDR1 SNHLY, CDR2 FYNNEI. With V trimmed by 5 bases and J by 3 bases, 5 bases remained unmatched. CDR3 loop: CASSRLAGGLDTGELFF. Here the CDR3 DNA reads TGTGCCAGCAGTCGACTAGCGGGGGGGCTTGACACCGGGGAGCTGTTTTTT. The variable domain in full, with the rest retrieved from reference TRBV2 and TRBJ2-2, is EPEVTQTPSHQVTQMGQEVILRCVPISNHLYFYWYRQILGQKVEFLVSFYNNEISEKSEIFDDQFSVERPDGSNFTLKIRSTKLEDSAMYFCASSRLAGGLDTGELFFGEGSRLTVL.

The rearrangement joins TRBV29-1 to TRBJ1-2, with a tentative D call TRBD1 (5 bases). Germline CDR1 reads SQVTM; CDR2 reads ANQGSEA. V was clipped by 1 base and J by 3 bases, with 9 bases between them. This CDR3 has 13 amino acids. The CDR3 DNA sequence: TGCAGCGTTGAAGTAGGGACGGACTATGGCTACACCTTC. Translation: CSVEVGTDYGYTF.

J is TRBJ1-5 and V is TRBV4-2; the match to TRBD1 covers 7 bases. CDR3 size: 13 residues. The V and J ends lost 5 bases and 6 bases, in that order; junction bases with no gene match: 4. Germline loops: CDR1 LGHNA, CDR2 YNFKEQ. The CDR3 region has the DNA TGTGCCAGCAGCGAAAGGGGGCTTCAGCCCCAGCATTTT. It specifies CASSERGLQPQHF.

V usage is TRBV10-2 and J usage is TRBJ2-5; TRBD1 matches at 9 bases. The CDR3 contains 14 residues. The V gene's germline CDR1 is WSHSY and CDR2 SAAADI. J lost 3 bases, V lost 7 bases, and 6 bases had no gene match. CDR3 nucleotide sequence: TGCGCCAGCAACCCACAGGGGGCCGAAGAGACCCAGTACTTC. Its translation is CASNPQGAEETQYF.

CDR3 in amino acids: CASSFKPRDWQFF. CDR3 coding DNA: TGTGCCAGCAGCTTTAAACCTCGGGACTGGCAGTTCTTC. This sequence joins TRBV7-9 and TRBJ2-1, with D possibly TRBD2 on 6 matching bases. V was pared by 3 bases and J by 12 bases, with 15 bases between. This CDR3 is 13 amino acids long. Germline loops: CDR1 SEHNR, CDR2 FQNEAQ (reference sequence).